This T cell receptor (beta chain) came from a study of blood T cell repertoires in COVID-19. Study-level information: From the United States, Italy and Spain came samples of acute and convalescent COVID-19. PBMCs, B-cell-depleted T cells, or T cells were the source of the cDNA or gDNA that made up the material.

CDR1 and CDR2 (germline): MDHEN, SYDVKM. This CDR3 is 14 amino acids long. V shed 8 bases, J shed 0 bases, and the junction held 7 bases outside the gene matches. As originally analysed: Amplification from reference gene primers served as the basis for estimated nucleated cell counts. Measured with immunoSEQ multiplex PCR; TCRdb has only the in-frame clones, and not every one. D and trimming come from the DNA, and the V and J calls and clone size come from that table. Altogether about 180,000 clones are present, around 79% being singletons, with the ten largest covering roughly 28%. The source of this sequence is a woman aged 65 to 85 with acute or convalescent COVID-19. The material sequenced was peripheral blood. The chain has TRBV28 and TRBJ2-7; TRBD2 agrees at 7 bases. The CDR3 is CASGLGGGSYEQYF. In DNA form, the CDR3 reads TGTGCCAGCGGCCTGGGGGGGGGCTCCTACGAGCAGTACTTC.